This T cell receptor beta chain was identified during a study of T cell responses to AZD1222 COVID-19 vaccine. Overall study results and limits: An increase in Spike-specific TCR breadth and depth was observed after two AZD1222 doses.

Data came from immunoSEQ multiplex PCR; TCRdb stores just in-frame clones and leaves some out. Among roughly 180,000 clones listed, 80% to 95% were seen once. J lost 6 bases, V lost 4 bases, and 9 bases had no gene match. The CDR3 runs 15 residues. Germline V gene sequence: CDR1 SGHAT, CDR2 FQNNGV. In the case of this clone: The antigen is not known.

This sample comprised peripheral blood, obtained 28 days after the second AZD1222 dose. This clonotype was sampled from an adult who received the AZD1222 COVID-19 vaccine. J is TRBJ1-1 and V is TRBV11-2, with TRBD1 matching over 9 bases. CDR3: CASSSKDRGGPEAFF. The CDR3 region has the DNA TGTGCCAGCAGCTCAAAGGACAGGGGTGGGCCTGAAGCTTTCTTT.